This is a list of T cell receptor beta chains from one sample in a study of T cells in Graves' hyperthyroidism and ophthalmopathy. TCRdb passed the multiplex PCR reads through MiXCR, listing each CDR3 protein once. Here the sample spans about 610,000 distinct CDR3 sequences, approximately 44% being singletons. The sample taken for sequencing was peripheral blood or thyroid tissue (not recorded which). These TCRs come from a woman aged 18-30 years with Graves' hyperthyroidism. CDR3s include the opening cysteine and the closing phenylalanine or tryptophan. D genes are given only for firm matches. Expanded clones are given a class, and other clones once, few, many or no size at all.

d_gene | j_gene | v_gene | abundance | CDR3aa | CDR3nt
NA | TRBJ1-6 | TRBV18 | NA | CASSPGAALYNSPLHF | TGTGCCAGCTCACCGGGCGCGGCTCTTTATAATTCACCCCTCCACTTT
TRBD1 | TRBJ2-6 | TRBV5-1 | NA | CASIPGQGAGANVLTF | TGCGCCAGCATTCCCGGACAGGGAGCTGGGGCCAACGTCCTGACTTTC
NA | TRBJ2-2 | TRBV9 | NA | CASSPLGRVGTGELFF | TGTGCCAGCAGCCCCTTAGGACGGGTCGGCACCGGGGAGCTGTTTTTT
NA | TRBJ2-1 | TRBV19 | NA | CASSWRGSEQFF | TGTGCCAGTAGCTGGCGGGGAAGTGAGCAGTTCTTC
TRBD1 | TRBJ1-4 | TRBV5-1 | NA | CANSLGQDREKQFF | TGCGCCAACAGCTTAGGACAGGATCGGGAAAAACAGTTTTTT
NA | TRBJ1-1 | TRBV14 | NA | CASSQDWGPNLIAEAFF | TGTGCCAGCAGCCAAGATTGGGGCCCAAATCTAATCGCTGAAGCTTTCTTT
NA | TRBJ1-2 | TRBV7-9 | many | CASSVTGDGINYGYTF | TGTGCCAGCAGCGTAACGGGGGACGGGATCAACTATGGCTACACCTTC
NA | TRBJ1-5 | TRBV30 | few | CAWSGGKGQPQHF | TGTGCCTGGAGTGGAGGGAAGGGCCAGCCCCAGCATTTT
TRBD1 | TRBJ1-5 | TRBV5-6 | many | CASSLGQGLQPQHF | TGTGCCAGCAGCTTGGGACAGGGACTTCAGCCCCAGCATTTT
TRBD1 | TRBJ2-2 | TRBV29-1 | NA | CSVERTGGYGELFF | TGCAGCGTTGAAAGAACAGGGGGGTACGGGGAGCTGTTTTTT
NA | TRBJ1-5 | TRBV7-6 | NA | CASSPGPRMPQHF | TGTGCCAGCAGTCCTGGGCCCAGGATGCCCCAGCATTTT
NA | TRBJ2-3 | TRBV12-3/TRBV12-4 | NA | CASSLATPGDTQYF | TGTGCCAGCTCACTGGCAACCCCGGGAGATACGCAGTATTTT
NA | TRBJ2-7 | TRBV19 | many | CASSDAGNTYEQYF | TGTGCCAGTAGTGATGCAGGGAACACCTACGAGCAGTACTTC
NA | TRBJ1-1 | TRBV7-6 | NA | CASSPPTTWDTEAFF | TGTGCCAGCAGTCCCCCCACCACTTGGGACACTGAAGCTTTCTTT
NA | TRBJ2-5 | TRBV28 | NA | CADGDQVSETQYF | TGTGCGGATGGTGACCAAGTTAGCGAGACCCAGTACTTC